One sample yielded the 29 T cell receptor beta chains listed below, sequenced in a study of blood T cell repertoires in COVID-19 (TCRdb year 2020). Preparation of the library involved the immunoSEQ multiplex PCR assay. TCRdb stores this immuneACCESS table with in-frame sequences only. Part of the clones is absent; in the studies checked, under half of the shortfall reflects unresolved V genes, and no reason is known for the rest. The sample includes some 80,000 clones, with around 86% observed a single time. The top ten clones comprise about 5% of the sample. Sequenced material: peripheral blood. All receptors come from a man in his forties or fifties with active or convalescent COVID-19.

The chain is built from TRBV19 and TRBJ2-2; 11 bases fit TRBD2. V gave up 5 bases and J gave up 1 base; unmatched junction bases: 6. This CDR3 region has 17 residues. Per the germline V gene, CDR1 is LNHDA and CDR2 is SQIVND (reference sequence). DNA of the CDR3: TGTGCCAGTAGTTCCTCCCTAGCGGGGGGGAACACCGGGGAGCTGTTTTTT. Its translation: CASSSSLAGGNTGELFF.

The chain's CDR3 is CASSLSPANRGAYGYTF. CDR3 coding DNA: TGTGCCAGCAGTTTATCCCCGGCGAATAGAGGAGCATATGGCTACACCTTC. The chain uses TRBV28 and TRBJ1-2; D gene unclear. Germline V gene lookup returns CDR1 MDHEN and CDR2 SYDVKM. This CDR3 has 17 amino acids. The V end was cut by 1 base, the J end by 5 bases, with 20 bases between.

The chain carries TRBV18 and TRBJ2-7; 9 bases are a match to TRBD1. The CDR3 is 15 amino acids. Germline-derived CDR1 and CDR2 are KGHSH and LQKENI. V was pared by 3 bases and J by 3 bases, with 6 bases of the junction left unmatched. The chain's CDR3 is CASSPKQGADYEQYF. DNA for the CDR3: TGTGCCAGCTCACCCAAACAGGGGGCGGACTACGAGCAGTACTTC.

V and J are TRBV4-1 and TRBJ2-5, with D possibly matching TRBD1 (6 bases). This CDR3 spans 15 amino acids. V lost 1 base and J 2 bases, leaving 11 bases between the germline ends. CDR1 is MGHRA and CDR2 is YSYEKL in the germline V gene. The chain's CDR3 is CASSQGGTQQETQYF. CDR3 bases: TGCGCCAGCAGCCAAGGGGGGACACAGCAAGAGACCCAGTACTTC.

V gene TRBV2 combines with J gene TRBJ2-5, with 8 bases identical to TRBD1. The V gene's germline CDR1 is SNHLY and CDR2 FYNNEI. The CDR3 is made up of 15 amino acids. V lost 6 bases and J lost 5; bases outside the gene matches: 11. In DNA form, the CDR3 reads TGTGCCAGCAGAGAAAATACAGGGGGAAGGGAGACCCAGTACTTC. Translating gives CASRENTGGRETQYF.

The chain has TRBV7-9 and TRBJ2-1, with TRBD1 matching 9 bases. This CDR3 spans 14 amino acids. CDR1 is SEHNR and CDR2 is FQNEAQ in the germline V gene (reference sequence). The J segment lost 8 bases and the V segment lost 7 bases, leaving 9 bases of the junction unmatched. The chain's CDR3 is CASNPGQGYDEQFF. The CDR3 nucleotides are TGTGCCAGCAACCCGGGACAGGGTTATGATGAGCAGTTCTTC.

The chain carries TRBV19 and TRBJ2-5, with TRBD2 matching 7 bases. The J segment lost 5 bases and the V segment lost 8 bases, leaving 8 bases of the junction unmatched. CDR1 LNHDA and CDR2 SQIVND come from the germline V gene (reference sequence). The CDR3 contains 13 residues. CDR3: CASGEGGPETQYF. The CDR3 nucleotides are TGTGCCAGTGGGGAGGGAGGGCCGGAGACCCAGTACTTC.

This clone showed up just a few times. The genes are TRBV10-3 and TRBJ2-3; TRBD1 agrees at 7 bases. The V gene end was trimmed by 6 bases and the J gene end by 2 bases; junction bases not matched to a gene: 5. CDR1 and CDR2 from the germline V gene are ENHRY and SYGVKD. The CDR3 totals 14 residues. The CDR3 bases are TGTGCCATCAGGAGAGGACAGGACACAGATACGCAGTATTTT. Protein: CAIRRGQDTDTQYF.

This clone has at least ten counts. The CDR3 nucleotides are TGTGCCAGCAGCCTACGGGACAGCCTCAACTATGGCTACACCTTC. This sequence encodes CASSLRDSLNYGYTF. The chain uses TRBV5-4 and TRBJ1-2; 7 nucleotides agree with TRBD1. The ends lost 4 bases at V and 2 bases at J; junction bases unmatched: 8. The CDR3 sequence is 15 residues long. Germline-derived CDR1 and CDR2 are SGHNT and YYREEE (reference sequence).

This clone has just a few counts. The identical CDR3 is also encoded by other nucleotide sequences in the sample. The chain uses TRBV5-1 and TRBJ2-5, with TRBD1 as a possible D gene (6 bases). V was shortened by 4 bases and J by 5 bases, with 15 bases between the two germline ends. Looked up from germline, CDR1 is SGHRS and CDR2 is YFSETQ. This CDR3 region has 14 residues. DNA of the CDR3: TGCGCCAGCAGCATTGGACAGCGTGAGGAGACCCAGTACTTC. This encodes CASSIGQREETQYF.

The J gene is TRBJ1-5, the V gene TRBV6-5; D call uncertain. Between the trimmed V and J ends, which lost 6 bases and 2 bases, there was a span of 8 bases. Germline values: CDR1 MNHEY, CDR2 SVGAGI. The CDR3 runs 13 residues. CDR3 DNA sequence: TGTGCCAGCAGCCCCCCCGGCAATCAGCCCCAGCATTTT. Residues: CASSPPGNQPQHF.

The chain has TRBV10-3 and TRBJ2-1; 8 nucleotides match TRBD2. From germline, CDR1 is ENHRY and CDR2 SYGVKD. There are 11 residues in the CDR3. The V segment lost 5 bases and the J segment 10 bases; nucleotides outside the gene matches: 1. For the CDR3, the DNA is TGTGCCATCAGTCAGCGGGGGGAGCAGTTCTTC. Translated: CAISQRGEQFF.

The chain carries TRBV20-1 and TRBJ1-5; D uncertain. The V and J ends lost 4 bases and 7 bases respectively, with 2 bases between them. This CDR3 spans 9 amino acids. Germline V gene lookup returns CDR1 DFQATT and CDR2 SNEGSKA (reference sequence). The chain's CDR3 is CSAIQPQHF. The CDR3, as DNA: TGCAGTGCTATACAGCCCCAGCATTTT.

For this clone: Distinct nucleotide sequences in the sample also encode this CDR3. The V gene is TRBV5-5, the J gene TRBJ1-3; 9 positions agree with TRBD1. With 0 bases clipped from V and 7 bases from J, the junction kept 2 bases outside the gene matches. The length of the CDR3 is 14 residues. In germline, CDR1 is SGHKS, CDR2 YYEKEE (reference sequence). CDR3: CASSLDGTGNTIYF. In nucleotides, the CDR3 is TGTGCCAGCAGCTTGGATGGGACAGGGAACACCATATATTTT.

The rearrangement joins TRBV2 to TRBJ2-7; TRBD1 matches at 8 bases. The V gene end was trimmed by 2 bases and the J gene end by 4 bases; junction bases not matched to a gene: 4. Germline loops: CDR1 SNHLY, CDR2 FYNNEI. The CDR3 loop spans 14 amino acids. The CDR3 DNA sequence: TGTGCCAGCAGTGAACAGGGGGCGCAATACGAGCAGTACGTC. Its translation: CASSEQGAQYEQYV.

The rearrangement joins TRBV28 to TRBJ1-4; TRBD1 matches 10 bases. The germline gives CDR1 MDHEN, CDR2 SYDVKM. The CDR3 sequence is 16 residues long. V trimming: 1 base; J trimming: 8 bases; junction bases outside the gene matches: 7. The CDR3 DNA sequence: TGTGCCAGCAGTTTATTTTCCGGGACAGGGGAAGAAAAACTGTTTTTT. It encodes CASSLFSGTGEEKLFF.

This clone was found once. CDR3 sequence: CASSEVGRGNQPQHF. CDR3 coding DNA: TGTGCCAGCAGTGAAGTTGGACGGGGGAATCAGCCCCAGCATTTT. V usage is TRBV2 and J usage is TRBJ1-5; D might be TRBD1 (5 bases). Germline V gene lookup returns CDR1 SNHLY and CDR2 FYNNEI. This CDR3 region has 15 residues. Deletions cut 1 base from V and 4 bases from J, with 11 bases between.

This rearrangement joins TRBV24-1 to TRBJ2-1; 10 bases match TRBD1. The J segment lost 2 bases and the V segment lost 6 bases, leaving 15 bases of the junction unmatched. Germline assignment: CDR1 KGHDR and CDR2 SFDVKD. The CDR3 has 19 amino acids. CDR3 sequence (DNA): TGTGCCACCAGTTCCTCCCCGGGACAGGGGTGGCTAACCTACAATGAGCAGTTCTTC. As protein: CATSSSPGQGWLTYNEQFF.

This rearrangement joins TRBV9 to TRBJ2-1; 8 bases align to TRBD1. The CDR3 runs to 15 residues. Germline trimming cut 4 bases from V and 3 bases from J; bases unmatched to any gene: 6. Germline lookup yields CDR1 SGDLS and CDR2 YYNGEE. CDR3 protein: CASSPNDRGYNEQFF. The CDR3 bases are TGTGCCAGCAGCCCCAATGACAGGGGCTACAATGAGCAGTTCTTC.

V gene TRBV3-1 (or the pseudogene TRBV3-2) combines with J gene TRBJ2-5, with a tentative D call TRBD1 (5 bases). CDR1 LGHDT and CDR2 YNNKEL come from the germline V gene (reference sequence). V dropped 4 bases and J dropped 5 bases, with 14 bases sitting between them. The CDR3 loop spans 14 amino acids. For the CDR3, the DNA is TGTGCCAGCAGCCTCTACAGGCTTGGGGAGACCCAGTACTTC. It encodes CASSLYRLGETQYF.

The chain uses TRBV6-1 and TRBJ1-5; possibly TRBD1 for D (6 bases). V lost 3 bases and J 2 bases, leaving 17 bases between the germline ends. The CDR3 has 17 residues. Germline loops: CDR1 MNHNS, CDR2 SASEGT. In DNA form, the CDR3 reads TGTGCCAGCAGTGAGCTGGACAGTCAAGTAGGCAATCAGCCCCAGCATTTT. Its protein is CASSELDSQVGNQPQHF.

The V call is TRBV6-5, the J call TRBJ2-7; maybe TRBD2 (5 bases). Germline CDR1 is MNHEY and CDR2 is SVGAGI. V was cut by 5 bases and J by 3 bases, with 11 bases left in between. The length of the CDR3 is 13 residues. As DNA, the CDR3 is TGTGCCAGCAGTCGCGGGCCGATCTACGAGCAGTACGTC. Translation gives CASSRGPIYEQYV.

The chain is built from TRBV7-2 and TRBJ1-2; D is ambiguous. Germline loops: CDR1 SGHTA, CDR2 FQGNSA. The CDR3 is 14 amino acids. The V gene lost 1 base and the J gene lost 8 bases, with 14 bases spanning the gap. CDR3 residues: CASSLESAGWGYTF. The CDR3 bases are TGTGCCAGCAGCTTAGAGTCGGCAGGATGGGGCTACACCTTC.

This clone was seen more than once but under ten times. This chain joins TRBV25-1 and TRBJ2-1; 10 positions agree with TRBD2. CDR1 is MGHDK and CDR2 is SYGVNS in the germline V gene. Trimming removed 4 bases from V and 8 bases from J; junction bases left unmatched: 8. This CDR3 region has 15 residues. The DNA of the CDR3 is TGTGCCAGCAGTGGAGGGGTAGCGGGGGGATATGAGCAGTTCTTC. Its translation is CASSGGVAGGYEQFF.

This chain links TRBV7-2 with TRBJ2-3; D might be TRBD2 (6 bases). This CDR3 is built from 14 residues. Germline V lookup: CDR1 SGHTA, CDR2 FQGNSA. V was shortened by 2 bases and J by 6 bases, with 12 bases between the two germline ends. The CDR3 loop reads CASSLMGEADTQYF. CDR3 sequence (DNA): TGTGCCAGCAGCTTAATGGGGGAGGCGGATACGCAGTATTTT.

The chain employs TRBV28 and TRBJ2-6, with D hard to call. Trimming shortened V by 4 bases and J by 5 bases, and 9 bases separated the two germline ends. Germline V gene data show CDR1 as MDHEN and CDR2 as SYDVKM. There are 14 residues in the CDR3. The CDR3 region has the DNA TGTGCCAGCAGTTCCCCCCGTAGGGCCAACGTCCTGACTTTC. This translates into CASSSPRRANVLTF. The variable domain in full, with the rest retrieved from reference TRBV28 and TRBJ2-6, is DVKVTQSSRYLVKRTGEKVFLECVQDMDHENMFWYRQDPGLGLRLIYFSYDVKMKEKGDIPEGYSVSREKKERFSLILESASTNQTSMYLCASSSPRRANVLTFGAGSRLTVL.

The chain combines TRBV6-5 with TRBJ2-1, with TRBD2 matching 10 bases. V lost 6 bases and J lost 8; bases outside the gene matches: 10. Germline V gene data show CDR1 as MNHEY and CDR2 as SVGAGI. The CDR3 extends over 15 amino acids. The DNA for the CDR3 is TGTGCCAGCAGCGATCTAGCGGGGGTTTCGGATGAGCAGTTCTTC. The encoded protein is CASSDLAGVSDEQFF.

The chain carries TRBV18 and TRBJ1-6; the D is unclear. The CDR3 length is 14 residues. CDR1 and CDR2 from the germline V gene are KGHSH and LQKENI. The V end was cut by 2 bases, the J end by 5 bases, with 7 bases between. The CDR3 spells CASSPKEDNSPLHF. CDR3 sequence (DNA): TGTGCCAGCTCACCAAAGGAGGATAATTCACCCCTCCACTTT.

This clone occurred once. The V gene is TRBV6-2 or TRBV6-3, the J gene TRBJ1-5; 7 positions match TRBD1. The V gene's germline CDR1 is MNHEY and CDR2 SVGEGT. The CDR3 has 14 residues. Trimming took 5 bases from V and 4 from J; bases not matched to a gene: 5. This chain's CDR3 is CASSTTGENQPQHF. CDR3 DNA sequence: TGTGCCAGCAGTACCACAGGGGAGAATCAGCCCCAGCATTTT.